This T cell receptor (beta chain) was found in a study of T cell changes during pregnancy in multiple sclerosis. V dropped 2 bases and J dropped 5; count of bases not matched to a gene: 5. This CDR3 comprises 14 residues. Germline V gives CDR1 MNHNY, CDR2 SVGAGI (reference sequence). Method: immunoSEQ multiplex PCR; TCRdb's copy keeps in-frame clones and lacks some. The sample has roughly 69,000 clones, 90% to 95% seen once; the top ten hold more than 1.1%. The source was peripheral blood, collected after pregnancy. The genes are TRBV6-6 and TRBJ2-5; 7 bases are shared with TRBD1. The sequence came from a female donor with multiple sclerosis, enrolled in a pregnancy study. In nucleotides, the CDR3 is TGTGCCAGCAGTTACAGGGGGCGCGAGGAGACCCAGTACTTC. It encodes CASSYRGREETQYF.